These 30 T cell receptor beta chains came from one sample sequenced in a study of blood T cell repertoires in COVID-19. Produced via immunoSEQ multiplex PCR; TCRdb's table is partial and in-frame only. Of fewer than 500,000 clones in the sample, about 89% were seen once. Sequencing was performed on peripheral blood. The source of these receptors is a woman aged 25 to 39 with acute or convalescent COVID-19.

This clone was observed once. The chain carries TRBV2 and TRBJ2-5, with 11 bases lining up with TRBD2. CDR1 and CDR2 (germline): SNHLY, FYNNEI. V shed 10 bases, J shed 5 bases, and the junction held 6 bases outside the gene matches. There are 13 residues in the CDR3. The CDR3 protein is CAIARTSGETQYF. The CDR3 coding sequence is TGTGCCATAGCTCGGACTAGCGGGGAGACCCAGTACTTC.

The V call is TRBV19, the J call TRBJ2-5; D possibly corresponds to TRBD2 (5 bases). Between the trimmed V and J ends, which lost 3 bases and 6 bases, there was a span of 11 bases. Germline V gene lookup returns CDR1 LNHDA and CDR2 SQIVND (reference sequence). There are 13 residues in the CDR3. The CDR3 DNA reads TGTGCCAGTAGTATCCCGGGGTCCAAGACCCAGTACTTC. Its protein is CASSIPGSKTQYF.

The chain carries TRBV5-1 and TRBJ2-5, with 7 bases fitting TRBD1. CDR1 is SGHRS and CDR2 is YFSETQ in the germline V gene. The CDR3 contains 15 residues. After removal of 0 bases from V and 0 bases from J, the junction contained 2 bases not matched to a gene. CDR3 nucleotide sequence: TGCGCCAGCAGCTTGGTAGGGACAGACCAAGAGACCCAGTACTTC. This codes for CASSLVGTDQETQYF.

This sequence joins TRBV9 and TRBJ2-3; 9 bases agree with TRBD2. The CDR3 sequence is 16 residues long. Germline values: CDR1 SGDLS, CDR2 YYNGEE. Trimming took 3 bases from V and 4 from J; bases not matched to a gene: 9. The CDR3 DNA reads TGTGCCAGCAGCGCATCCAGCGGGGGGCTAGCAGATACGCAGTATTTT. Its protein product is CASSASSGGLADTQYF.

This sequence joins TRBV28 and TRBJ1-2; D remains unclear. The germline V gene encodes CDR1 MDHEN and CDR2 SYDVKM. This CDR3 is 13 amino acids long. Trimming left V 8 bases short and J 1 base short, with 11 bases between. CDR3 in DNA: TGTGCCAGCGCTCTAGGCAGTAACTATGGCTACACCTTC. Translating it yields CASALGSNYGYTF.

Worth noting for this clone: Distinct nucleotide sequences in the sample also encode this CDR3. This sequence joins TRBV19 and TRBJ1-5, with D perhaps TRBD1 (6 bases). Trimming stripped 8 bases from V and 0 bases from J, with 8 bases between. Germline V gene lookup returns CDR1 LNHDA and CDR2 SQIVND (reference sequence). The CDR3 extends over 13 amino acids. The CDR3 DNA follows: TGTGCCAGTCAGGGGTATAGCAATCAGCCCCAGCATTTT. Translating gives CASQGYSNQPQHF.

This clone was recorded only once. The chain has TRBV19 and TRBJ2-1; maybe TRBD2 (5 bases). Germline CDR1 and CDR2: LNHDA and SQIVND (reference sequence). The CDR3 loop spans 13 amino acids. Trimming pared 3 bases from V and 10 bases from J, leaving 13 bases between. CDR3 coding DNA: TGTGCCAGTAGTATTCTGGGAGTAAGGGAGCAGTTCTTC. Its protein product is CASSILGVREQFF.

The chain combines TRBV28 with TRBJ2-7; 8 bases are a match to TRBD1. The junction had 11 bases not matched to a gene; V was cut back by 6 bases and J by 4 bases. The CDR3 is 15 residues long. Germline V CDR1 and CDR2: MDHEN, SYDVKM. The CDR3 is CASRPTTGAVYEQYF. CDR3 coding DNA: TGTGCCAGCAGACCTACGACAGGGGCCGTTTACGAGCAGTACTTC.

The rearrangement links TRBV3-1 (or the pseudogene TRBV3-2) to TRBJ2-5; TRBD2 aligns across 9 bases. This CDR3 is 16 amino acids long. Germline CDR1 is LGHDT and CDR2 is YNNKEL (reference sequence). J lost 5 bases, V lost 2 bases, and 9 bases had no gene match. The CDR3 bases are TGTGCCAGCAGCCAACCGGGACTAGCAAGTTCTGAGACCCAGTACTTC. It encodes CASSQPGLASSETQYF.

The chain employs TRBV2 and TRBJ2-7, with a tentative D call TRBD1 (5 bases). The V end was cut by 6 bases, the J end by 1 base, with 13 bases between. The germline gives CDR1 SNHLY, CDR2 FYNNEI. This CDR3 region has 14 residues. DNA of the CDR3: TGTGCCAGCAGCCCGGACACTATTTCCTACGAGCAGTACTTC. As protein: CASSPDTISYEQYF.

This clone showed up just once. V usage is TRBV28 and J usage is TRBJ1-5; 9 bases are a match to TRBD1. The CDR3 length is 16 residues. CDR1 MDHEN and CDR2 SYDVKM come from the germline V gene. V shed 9 bases and J 6 bases; nucleotides not matched to a gene: 15. The CDR3 here is CASGEGGQGLVQPQHF. CDR3 DNA sequence: TGTGCCAGTGGAGAGGGGGGACAGGGTCTTGTTCAGCCCCAGCATTTT.

Here the CDR3 reads CASSPLAGGPTGELFF. The CDR3 region has the DNA TGTGCCAGCAGCCCTCTAGCGGGGGGACCCACCGGGGAGCTGTTTTTT. This sequence joins TRBV14 and TRBJ2-2; 11 bases agree with TRBD2. The CDR3 runs to 16 residues. V lost 4 bases, J lost 4 bases, and 5 bases stayed unmatched. Germline V CDR1 and CDR2: SGHDN, FVKESK.

In nucleotides, the CDR3 is TGTGCCAGCAGCCTCACCGGGACAGAGTACAATGAGCAGTTCTTC. Translating it yields CASSLTGTEYNEQFF. J is TRBJ2-1 and V is TRBV6-5, with 7 nucleotides matching TRBD1. From germline, CDR1 is MNHEY and CDR2 SVGAGI. CDR3 length: 15 amino acids. V shed 6 bases and J 4 bases; nucleotides not matched to a gene: 9.

The rearrangement links TRBV5-1 to TRBJ2-7; a weak D match, TRBD1 (5 bases). The V gene lost 4 bases and the J gene lost 1 base, with 12 bases spanning the gap. Germline V gene data show CDR1 as SGHRS and CDR2 as YFSETQ. CDR3 length: 14 residues. For the CDR3, the DNA is TGCGCCAGCAGCCCTGGGGCAGGGTCCTACGAGCAGTACTTC. It yields the protein CASSPGAGSYEQYF.

The chain recombines TRBV7-9 with TRBJ1-1; D unclear. V shed 8 bases and J shed 7 bases, with 20 bases lying between them. This CDR3 contains 14 residues. CDR1 SEHNR and CDR2 FQNEAQ come from the germline V gene (reference sequence). The CDR3: CASSSSSQILEAFF. The CDR3, as DNA: TGTGCCAGCTCTTCAAGCTCCCAAATCCTTGAAGCTTTCTTT.

The chain uses TRBV6-6 and TRBJ2-2, with 9 bases lining up with TRBD1. The CDR3 length is 15 residues. Germline V gene sequence: CDR1 MNHNY, CDR2 SVGAGI (reference sequence). The V and J ends lost 7 bases and 6 bases, in that order; junction bases with no gene match: 9. CDR3 in amino acids: CASTPRDRVSGELFF. The CDR3 coding sequence is TGTGCCAGCACTCCACGGGACAGGGTTTCCGGGGAGCTGTTTTTT.

The rearrangement joins TRBV5-1 to TRBJ2-7; 12 nucleotides match TRBD1. The CDR3 covers 16 residues. Germline V gene data show CDR1 as SGHRS and CDR2 as YFSETQ. With V trimmed by 4 bases and J by 3 bases, 8 bases remained unmatched. CDR3 sequence (DNA): TGCGCCAGCAGCGGCACCGGGACAGGGGGCGGCTACGAGCAGTACTTC. This codes for CASSGTGTGGGYEQYF. The entire variable domain, with the rest obtained from reference TRBV5-1 and TRBJ2-7, is as follows: KAGVTQTPRYLIKTRGQQVTLSCSPISGHRSVSWYQQTPGQGLQFLFEYFSETQRNKGNFPGRFSGRQFSNSRSEMNVSTLELGDSALYLCASSGTGTGGGYEQYFGPGTRLTVT.

The chain uses TRBV5-1 and TRBJ2-2; TRBD2 might be the D (5 bases). The germline CDR1 and CDR2 sequences are SGHRS and YFSETQ. Trimming removed 2 bases from V and 8 bases from J, with 10 bases in between. The CDR3 totals 13 residues. The chain's CDR3 is CASSFEGNGELFF. CDR3 nucleotide sequence: TGCGCCAGCAGCTTCGAGGGAAATGGGGAGCTGTTTTTT.

In its sample, this clone was seen once. This rearrangement joins TRBV7-8 to TRBJ2-1, with 8 positions matching TRBD1. J lost 2 bases, V lost 2 bases, and 11 bases had no gene match. The germline V gene has CDR1 SGHVS and CDR2 FQNEAQ. The CDR3 runs to 18 residues. The CDR3 loop reads CASSLKTGVLDAYNEQFF. The CDR3 DNA follows: TGTGCCAGCAGCTTAAAGACAGGGGTACTTGACGCCTACAATGAGCAGTTCTTC.

The V call is TRBV7-2, the J call TRBJ2-7; 9 nucleotides align to TRBD1. CDR1 is SGHTA and CDR2 is FQGNSA in the germline V gene. This CDR3 region has 16 residues. V shed 1 base, J shed 3 bases, and the junction held 7 bases outside the gene matches. The CDR3: CASSLDGQGSLYEQYF. Here the CDR3 DNA reads TGTGCCAGCAGCTTAGACGGACAGGGGAGTCTCTACGAGCAGTACTTC.

This chain joins TRBV30 and TRBJ2-1; tentative D call: TRBD2 (7 bases). Per the germline V gene, CDR1 is GTSNPN and CDR2 is SVGIG (reference sequence). CDR3 length equals 11 residues. Deletions cut 5 bases from V and 10 bases from J, with 12 bases between. The CDR3 region has the DNA TGTGCCTGGGAAGGGGGGGGAGAGCAGTTCTTC. Its translation is CAWEGGGEQFF.

The chain links TRBV24-1 to TRBJ1-5, with D maybe TRBD1 (5 bases). Deletions cut 5 bases from V and 7 bases from J, with 14 bases between. The germline V gene has CDR1 KGHDR and CDR2 SFDVKD. This CDR3 is built from 14 residues. The CDR3 spells CATSGQDSVQPQHF. CDR3 DNA: TGTGCCACCAGTGGCCAAGACAGCGTCCAGCCCCAGCATTTT.

J is TRBJ1-1 and V is TRBV3-1 (or the pseudogene TRBV3-2); D perhaps matches TRBD1 (6 bases). Trimming took off 4 bases at V and 1 base at J, with 10 bases between the two ends. CDR3 length: 14 amino acids. CDR1 LGHDT and CDR2 YNNKEL come from the germline V gene (reference sequence). CDR3 loop: CASSPTTGNTEAFF. The CDR3 nucleotides are TGTGCCAGCAGCCCTACGACAGGGAACACTGAAGCTTTCTTT.

The table lists this clone with a count of one. The chain couples TRBV25-1 to TRBJ1-1, with 8 nucleotides matching TRBD1. The germline V gene has CDR1 MGHDK and CDR2 SYGVNS. After removal of 7 bases from V and 4 bases from J, the junction contained 5 bases not matched to a gene. CDR3 length: 13 residues. CDR3 in amino acids: CASTLDRATEAFF. Written as DNA, the CDR3 is TGTGCCAGCACCCTGGACAGGGCCACTGAAGCTTTCTTT.

This clone was seen a single time. The chain carries TRBV5-6 and TRBJ1-1; tentatively, D is TRBD1 (6 bases). The V gene's germline CDR1 is SGHDT and CDR2 YYEEEE. The CDR3 consists of 15 residues. The V end was cut by 5 bases, the J end by 7 bases, with 21 bases between. CDR3 DNA sequence: TGTGCCAGCAGTTACGAAGGGGGTAATGTGGATGAAGCTTTCTTT. Amino acid sequence: CASSYEGGNVDEAFF.

V usage is TRBV2 and J usage is TRBJ2-5; no clear D gene. The CDR3 consists of 13 residues. Trimming left V 2 bases short and J 5 bases short, with 9 bases between. The germline V gene has CDR1 SNHLY and CDR2 FYNNEI. The CDR3 sequence is CASSEPNRETQYF. The DNA for the CDR3 is TGTGCCAGCAGTGAACCAAATCGGGAGACCCAGTACTTC. The full variable domain, completed using reference TRBV2 and TRBJ2-5, is EPEVTQTPSHQVTQMGQEVILRCVPISNHLYFYWYRQILGQKVEFLVSFYNNEISEKSEIFDDQFSVERPDGSNFTLKIRSTKLEDSAMYFCASSEPNRETQYFGPGTRLLVL.

The J gene is TRBJ1-4, the V gene TRBV5-6; 8 bases agree with TRBD1. Germline-derived CDR1 and CDR2 are SGHDT and YYEEEE. Germline trimming cut 4 bases from V and 4 bases from J; bases unmatched to any gene: 9. CDR3 size: 16 residues. The CDR3 coding sequence is TGTGCCAGCAGCGGACACCAGGGGGCTGTTAATGAAAAACTGTTTTTT. Its translation: CASSGHQGAVNEKLFF.

This sequence joins TRBV7-9 and TRBJ1-1; the D gene is possibly TRBD1 (6 bases). V was shortened by 5 bases and J by 1 base, with 14 bases between the two germline ends. Germline CDR1 SEHNR, CDR2 FQNEAQ (reference sequence). The CDR3 loop spans 15 amino acids. This chain's CDR3 is CASSAPGTRNTEAFF. In DNA form, the CDR3 reads TGTGCCAGCAGCGCCCCCGGGACACGGAACACTGAAGCTTTCTTT. Drawing the rest from reference TRBV7-9 and TRBJ1-1, the complete variable domain is DTGVSQNPRHKITKRGQNVTFRCDPISEHNRLYWYRQTLGQGPEFLTYFQNEAQLEKSRLLSDRFSAERPKGSFSTLEIQRTEQGDSAMYLCASSAPGTRNTEAFFGQGTRLTVV.

In its sample, this clone was seen a few times. The chain is built from TRBV15 and TRBJ1-6; 7 bases are shared with TRBD1. Germline loops: CDR1 LNHNV, CDR2 YYDKDF (reference sequence). V lost 7 bases to trimming and J lost 6 bases; unmatched junction nucleotides: 9. The CDR3 runs 15 residues. CDR3 bases: TGTGCCACCACATTATTTCAGGGGGGTAATTCACCCCTCCACTTT. Its translation is CATTLFQGGNSPLHF.

This clone was picked up many times. The genes are TRBV24-1 and TRBJ2-2; weak D call: TRBD1 (6 bases). CDR1 and CDR2 from the germline V gene are KGHDR and SFDVKD. V lost 3 bases and J lost 5, with 12 bases in between. This CDR3 has 15 residues. The CDR3 DNA is TGTGCCACCAGTGATACTGGGGGCACAACCGGGGAGCTGTTTTTT. Its protein is CATSDTGGTTGELFF.